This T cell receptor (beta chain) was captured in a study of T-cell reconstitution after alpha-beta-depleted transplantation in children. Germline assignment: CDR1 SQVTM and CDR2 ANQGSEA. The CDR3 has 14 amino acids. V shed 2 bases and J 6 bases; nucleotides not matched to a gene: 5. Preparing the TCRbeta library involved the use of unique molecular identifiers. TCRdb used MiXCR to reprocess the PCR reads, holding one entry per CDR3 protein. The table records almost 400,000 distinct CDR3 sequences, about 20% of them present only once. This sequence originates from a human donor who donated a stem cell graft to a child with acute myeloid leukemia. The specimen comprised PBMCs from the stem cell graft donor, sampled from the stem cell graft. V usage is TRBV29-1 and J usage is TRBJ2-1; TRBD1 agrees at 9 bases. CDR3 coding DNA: TGCAGCGTTGAAAGGACAGGGGTTGGCAATGAGCAGTTCTTC. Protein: CSVERTGVGNEQFF.